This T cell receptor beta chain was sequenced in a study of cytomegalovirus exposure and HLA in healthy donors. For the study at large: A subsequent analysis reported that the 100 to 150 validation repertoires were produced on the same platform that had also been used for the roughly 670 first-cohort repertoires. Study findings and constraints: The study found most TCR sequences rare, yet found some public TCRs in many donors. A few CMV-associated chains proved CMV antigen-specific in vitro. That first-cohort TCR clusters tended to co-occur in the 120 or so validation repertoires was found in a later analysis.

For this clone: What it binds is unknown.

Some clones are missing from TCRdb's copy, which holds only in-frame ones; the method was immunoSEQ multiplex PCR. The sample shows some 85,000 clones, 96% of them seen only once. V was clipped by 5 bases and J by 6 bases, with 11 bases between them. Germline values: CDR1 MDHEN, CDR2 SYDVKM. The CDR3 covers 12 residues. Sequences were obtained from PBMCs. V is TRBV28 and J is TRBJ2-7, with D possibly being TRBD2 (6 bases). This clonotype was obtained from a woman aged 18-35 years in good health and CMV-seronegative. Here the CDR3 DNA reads TGTGCCAGCAGTGACGGGACTCTCGAGCAGTACTTC. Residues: CASSDGTLEQYF.